These T cell receptor beta chains were read from a single sample in a study of T cell responses to AZD1222 COVID-19 vaccine. Assay used: immunoSEQ multiplex PCR; TCRdb lists only in-frame clones, some missing. The sample includes some 120,000 clones, roughly 85% seen only once; the top ten take over 6.5%. The sequences come from peripheral blood, collected on day 0 of AZD1222 vaccination. The origin of the receptors is an adult in good health. Both conserved end residues are part of each CDR3. The D gene is left open where the match is weak. Size tells how often a clone was seen (once, few, many) or the class of an expanded clone, and some rows leave it out.

d_gene: TRBD2; v_gene: TRBV29-1; abundance: -; j_gene: TRBJ2-1; CDR3nt: TGCAGCGCAGAAGGGACTAGTGGCAACAATGAGCAGTTCTTC; CDR3aa: CSAEGTSGNNEQFF
d_gene: TRBD1; v_gene: TRBV6-5; abundance: -; j_gene: TRBJ1-2; CDR3nt: TGTGCCAGCAGTTCAAGGGGGCTGGTTGGCTACACCTTC; CDR3aa: CASSSRGLVGYTF
d_gene: -; v_gene: TRBV28; abundance: -; j_gene: TRBJ1-1; CDR3nt: TGTGCCAGCAGTCCCCTTACCTCTTCGAACACTGAAGCTTTCTTT; CDR3aa: CASSPLTSSNTEAFF
d_gene: -; v_gene: TRBV6-5; abundance: once; j_gene: TRBJ1-5; CDR3nt: TGTGCAGCTGGGGGGGCGGCCATGGGCAATCAGCCCCAGCATTTT; CDR3aa: CAAGGAAMGNQPQHF
d_gene: -; v_gene: TRBV7-2; abundance: -; j_gene: TRBJ2-7; CDR3nt: TGTGCCAGCAGCTCCAGGGTCAACGAGCAGTACTTC; CDR3aa: CASSSRVNEQYF
d_gene: TRBD1; v_gene: TRBV30; abundance: -; j_gene: TRBJ1-2; CDR3nt: TGTGCCTGGAGGGGAGAGACAGGGGGGAACTATGGCTACACCTTC; CDR3aa: CAWRGETGGNYGYTF
d_gene: TRBD1; v_gene: TRBV29-1; abundance: -; j_gene: TRBJ1-2; CDR3nt: TGCAGCGCTGGGGGTCGGGACAGCTATGGCTACACCTTC; CDR3aa: CSAGGRDSYGYTF
d_gene: TRBD2; v_gene: TRBV7-2; abundance: -; j_gene: TRBJ2-3; CDR3nt: TGTGCCAGCAGCTTAGGCTCTGCTCTAGCGGGAGTAGGAGATACGCAGTATTTT; CDR3aa: CASSLGSALAGVGDTQYF
d_gene: -; v_gene: TRBV5-1; abundance: -; j_gene: TRBJ2-5; CDR3nt: TGCGCCAGCAGCTACCGGGTTCCGGGGGAGACCCAGTACTTC; CDR3aa: CASSYRVPGETQYF
d_gene: -; v_gene: TRBV4-3; abundance: -; j_gene: TRBJ2-5; CDR3nt: TGCGCCAGCAGCCAAGACGGAGGACGGGAGACCCAGTACTTC; CDR3aa: CASSQDGGRETQYF
d_gene: -; v_gene: TRBV6-1; abundance: -; j_gene: TRBJ2-7; CDR3nt: TGTGCCAGCAGTGAATCTCTCAGCTACGAGCAGTACTTC; CDR3aa: CASSESLSYEQYF
d_gene: -; v_gene: TRBV5-5; abundance: -; j_gene: TRBJ1-6; CDR3nt: TGTGCCAGCAGCTTGCCAGGGGTGGAACGGGCCCTCCACTTT; CDR3aa: CASSLPGVERALHF
d_gene: TRBD1; v_gene: TRBV18; abundance: -; j_gene: TRBJ2-1; CDR3nt: TGTGCCAGCTCACGTCGACAGGGACGCTCCTACAATGAGCAGTTCTTC; CDR3aa: CASSRRQGRSYNEQFF
d_gene: -; v_gene: TRBV5-1; abundance: -; j_gene: TRBJ1-3; CDR3nt: TGCGCCAGCAGCTTGACAGGGCTTGGAAACACCATATATTTT; CDR3aa: CASSLTGLGNTIYF
d_gene: -; v_gene: TRBV4-1; abundance: -; j_gene: TRBJ1-6; CDR3nt: TGCGCCAGCAGCCAAGAAGGCACCTTAAATTCACCCCTCCACTTT; CDR3aa: CASSQEGTLNSPLHF
d_gene: TRBD1; v_gene: TRBV5-6; abundance: once; j_gene: TRBJ1-1; CDR3nt: TGTGCCAGCAGCCTCCCTGACAGGGTGTCTTCTATGAACACTGAAGCTTTCTTT; CDR3aa: CASSLPDRVSSMNTEAFF
d_gene: -; v_gene: TRBV7-2; abundance: -; j_gene: TRBJ2-3; CDR3nt: TGTGCCAGCAGCTTCAAGGGAACAGATACGCAGTATTTT; CDR3aa: CASSFKGTDTQYF
d_gene: -; v_gene: TRBV5-1; abundance: once; j_gene: TRBJ1-2; CDR3nt: TGCGCCAGCAGCCCCCTGGGCGGGCGCGATGGCTACACCTTC; CDR3aa: CASSPLGGRDGYTF
d_gene: TRBD1; v_gene: TRBV4-1; abundance: -; j_gene: TRBJ1-5; CDR3nt: TGCGCCAGCAGCCAAGATTGGGGACAGGGCCAGCCCCAGCATTTT; CDR3aa: CASSQDWGQGQPQHF
d_gene: TRBD2; v_gene: TRBV6-6; abundance: -; j_gene: TRBJ2-7; CDR3nt: TGTGCCAGCAGTGCCTTAGCGGGAGGGAAGTACGAGCAGTACTTC; CDR3aa: CASSALAGGKYEQYF
d_gene: TRBD2; v_gene: TRBV30; abundance: once; j_gene: TRBJ2-3; CDR3nt: TGTGCCTGGAGTGTATCGCGGGGGGCGAGAGATACGCAGTATTTT; CDR3aa: CAWSVSRGARDTQYF
d_gene: -; v_gene: TRBV10-3; abundance: -; j_gene: TRBJ1-2; CDR3nt: TGTGCCATCAGTGACAGGAATATCGGGGCTGAGGGCTACACCTTC; CDR3aa: CAISDRNIGAEGYTF
d_gene: -; v_gene: TRBV28; abundance: -; j_gene: TRBJ2-7; CDR3nt: TGTGCCAGCAAGGACAGTTACGAGCAGTACTTC; CDR3aa: CASKDSYEQYF
d_gene: TRBD1; v_gene: TRBV7-9; abundance: -; j_gene: TRBJ2-7; CDR3nt: TGTGCCAGCAGCTTAGACAGGGGGAAGTCCTACGAGCAGTACTTC; CDR3aa: CASSLDRGKSYEQYF
d_gene: -; v_gene: TRBV6-5; abundance: -; j_gene: TRBJ1-6; CDR3nt: TGTGCCAGCAGTTACGGGGAGGATAATTCACCCCTCCACTTT; CDR3aa: CASSYGEDNSPLHF
d_gene: TRBD2; v_gene: TRBV3-1/TRBV3-2; abundance: -; j_gene: TRBJ2-1; CDR3nt: TGTGCCAGCAGCCAAATGGCGGGGGGGCATAATGAGCAGTTCTTC; CDR3aa: CASSQMAGGHNEQFF
d_gene: TRBD1; v_gene: TRBV4-3; abundance: -; j_gene: TRBJ1-2; CDR3nt: TGCGCCAGCAGCCAAGATTACGGGACAGGGGACTATGGCTACACCTTC; CDR3aa: CASSQDYGTGDYGYTF
d_gene: -; v_gene: TRBV5-1; abundance: -; j_gene: TRBJ2-7; CDR3nt: TGCGCCAGCAGCAGGAAGGACGGAGCCTACGAGCAGTACTTC; CDR3aa: CASSRKDGAYEQYF
d_gene: -; v_gene: TRBV6-5; abundance: -; j_gene: TRBJ2-7; CDR3nt: TGTGCCAGCAGTTACGAGGATGGAGGGTTCTACGAGCAGTACTTC; CDR3aa: CASSYEDGGFYEQYF
d_gene: -; v_gene: TRBV5-4; abundance: -; j_gene: TRBJ1-2; CDR3nt: TGTGCCAGCAGCTCGGGTGACAGGTCCTATGGCTACACCTTC; CDR3aa: CASSSGDRSYGYTF
d_gene: TRBD1; v_gene: TRBV5-1; abundance: -; j_gene: TRBJ2-1; CDR3nt: TGCGCCAGTGGACAGGTGGGCAATGAGCAGTTCTTC; CDR3aa: CASGQVGNEQFF
d_gene: -; v_gene: TRBV6-5; abundance: -; j_gene: TRBJ1-3; CDR3nt: TGTGCCAGCCGTTTGGGGGCCTCTGGAAACACCATATATTTT; CDR3aa: CASRLGASGNTIYF
d_gene: TRBD2; v_gene: TRBV5-4; abundance: -; j_gene: TRBJ2-7; CDR3nt: TGTGCCAGCAGCCGCCCTCGGACTAGCGGTCCCTCCTACGAGCAGTACTTC; CDR3aa: CASSRPRTSGPSYEQYF
d_gene: -; v_gene: TRBV28; abundance: -; j_gene: TRBJ1-1; CDR3nt: TGTGCCAGCAGTTTGGCGAGGACAGCTGAAGCTTTCTTT; CDR3aa: CASSLARTAEAFF
d_gene: -; v_gene: TRBV11-2; abundance: -; j_gene: TRBJ2-7; CDR3nt: TGTGCCAGCAGCTTAGGATCGTTCGAGCAGTACTTC; CDR3aa: CASSLGSFEQYF
d_gene: -; v_gene: TRBV4-1; abundance: -; j_gene: TRBJ1-6; CDR3nt: TGCGCCAGCAGCCTAGACCCCGGACAGTCGTATGGTTATTCACCCCTCCACTTT; CDR3aa: CASSLDPGQSYGYSPLHF
d_gene: -; v_gene: TRBV5-1; abundance: -; j_gene: TRBJ1-1; CDR3nt: TGCGCCAGCAGCCAGAGACAAGCGGGCGGCGAAGCTTTCTTT; CDR3aa: CASSQRQAGGEAFF